This TCR beta chain was identified during a study of blood T cell repertoires in COVID-19. V gave up 0 bases and J gave up 8 bases; unmatched junction bases: 9. Germline CDR1 is LNHNV and CDR2 is YYDKDF (reference sequence). The CDR3 sequence is 15 residues long. Data came from immunoSEQ multiplex PCR; TCRdb stores just in-frame clones and leaves some out. The sample lists about 210,000 clones, more than 80% occurring once. The clonotype comes from a young woman who had recovered from COVID-19. The J gene is TRBJ2-5, the V gene TRBV15, with TRBD2 matching over 7 bases. The sample consisted of PBMCs or T cells enriched from blood (not recorded which). In DNA form, the CDR3 reads TGTGCCACCAGCAGAGATCGTTGGGGGGGGGAAACCCAGTACTTC. As protein: CATSRDRWGGETQYF.